Below, 11 T cell receptor beta chains from the same sample are listed, as sequenced in a study of blood T cell repertoires in COVID-19. Clones were sequenced by immunoSEQ multiplex PCR, and TCRdb holds only the in-frame ones, with some missing. The sample contains about 220,000 clones, around 86% of which appear only once. Sequences were obtained from peripheral blood. These receptors all come from a woman aged 80 or over with COVID-19, enrolled during active disease.

The rearrangement joins TRBV27 to TRBJ2-1; 10 bases fit TRBD2. The CDR3 runs to 16 residues. Germline V gives CDR1 MNHEY, CDR2 SMNVEV (reference sequence). V was pared by 0 bases and J by 2 bases, with 1 base of the junction left unmatched. The CDR3 region has the DNA TGTGCCAGCAGTTTATCAAGCGGGAGGGCCTACAATGAGCAGTTCTTC. Its translation is CASSLSSGRAYNEQFF.

The chain couples TRBV29-1 to TRBJ2-7; TRBD1 aligns across 7 bases. Losses at the gene ends were 2 bases for V and 6 bases for J; bases not matched to a gene: 7. CDR3 length equals 13 residues. The V gene's germline CDR1 is SQVTM and CDR2 ANQGSEA. For the CDR3, the DNA is TGCAGCGTTGAACAAACAGGGGAGCGCGAGCAGTACTTC. This gives the protein CSVEQTGEREQYF.

The rearrangement uses TRBV29-1 and TRBJ1-1, with a possible D match to TRBD1 (6 bases). Looked up from germline, CDR1 is SQVTM and CDR2 is ANQGSEA. V gave up 6 bases and J gave up 4 bases, with 12 bases separating them. CDR3 length: 12 amino acids. DNA of the CDR3: TGCAGCGTCCTCAGGGGATTCACTGAAGCTTTCTTT. Its translation: CSVLRGFTEAFF.

The rearrangement links TRBV6-5 to TRBJ1-2; 7 nucleotides align to TRBD1. The CDR3 sequence is 15 residues long. V gave up 5 bases and J gave up 4 bases; unmatched junction bases: 10. Germline V CDR1 and CDR2: MNHEY, SVGAGI. The CDR3 DNA is TGTGCCAGCAGTAAACCGGGACAGACGATCTATGGCTACACCTTC. It is translated as CASSKPGQTIYGYTF.

The genes are TRBV7-2 and TRBJ2-7; no clear D gene. Trimming removed 2 bases from V and 4 bases from J, with 9 bases in between. Germline V gene data show CDR1 as SGHTA and CDR2 as FQGNSA. The CDR3 is 13 residues long. The CDR3 here is CASSLTPPYEQYF. The CDR3 DNA is TGTGCCAGCAGCTTAACTCCCCCTTACGAGCAGTACTTC.

The J gene is TRBJ2-3, the V gene TRBV7-9; TRBD2 aligns across 7 bases. The germline V gene encodes CDR1 SEHNR and CDR2 FQNEAQ (reference sequence). The CDR3 is 15 amino acids. V trimming: 5 bases; J trimming: 5 bases; junction bases outside the gene matches: 10. For the CDR3, the DNA is TGTGCCAGCAGCCCGTGGCGGGAGCATGGAGATACGCAGTATTTT. The encoded protein is CASSPWREHGDTQYF.

The chain employs TRBV12-3 or TRBV12-4 and TRBJ1-3, with D perhaps TRBD1 (5 bases). V lost 7 bases, J lost 4 bases, and 8 bases lay in between. The CDR3 is 12 amino acids. The CDR3 bases are TGTGCCAGCAACAACAGGGGAAACACCATATATTTT. This encodes CASNNRGNTIYF.

The rearrangement joins TRBV4-1 to TRBJ2-1; 9 bases align to TRBD1. Losses at the gene ends were 4 bases for V and 9 bases for J; bases not matched to a gene: 7. Germline V lookup: CDR1 MGHRA, CDR2 YSYEKL. The CDR3 totals 14 residues. The CDR3 loop is CASSRDRELSEQFF. The CDR3, as DNA: TGCGCCAGCAGCCGGGACAGGGAATTGAGTGAGCAGTTCTTC.

This clone appeared a few times. This rearrangement joins TRBV5-1 to TRBJ1-4, with 8 nucleotides matching TRBD1. CDR3 length equals 15 residues. Losses at the gene ends were 4 bases for V and 3 bases for J; bases not matched to a gene: 5. CDR1 and CDR2 (germline): SGHRS, YFSETQ. The CDR3 region has the DNA TGCGCCAGCAGCGGTGGACAGGGACCTAATGAAAAACTGTTTTTT. The encoded protein is CASSGGQGPNEKLFF.

The chain couples TRBV29-1 to TRBJ1-5, with D hard to call. V was clipped by 3 bases and J by 9 bases, with 15 bases between them. Germline loops: CDR1 SQVTM, CDR2 ANQGSEA. The CDR3 runs 13 residues. For the CDR3, the DNA is TGCAGCGTTGAGATAGGGAGTGGGAGGCCCCAGCATTTT. This encodes CSVEIGSGRPQHF.

V is TRBV6-2 or TRBV6-3 and J is TRBJ2-1; no reliable D call. The V gene's germline CDR1 is MNHEY and CDR2 SVGEGT. CDR3 size: 13 residues. V lost 5 bases and J lost 1, with 6 bases in between. The CDR3 loop is CASSRSSYNEQFF. CDR3 DNA sequence: TGTGCCAGCAGTCGCAGTTCCTACAATGAGCAGTTCTTC.